Listed below are T cell receptor beta chains from one sample, sequenced in a study of HIV-infected patients and healthy controls. Using its own MiXCR run on the 5' RACE reads, TCRdb lists one record per CDR3 protein. Among about 8,600 distinct CDR3 sequences listed, 8.4% were seen once. The specimen was blood, collected during antiretroviral therapy. The receptors were sampled from an adult with HIV infection. Both conserved end residues are part of each CDR3. The D gene is left open where the match is weak. Clone size, where shown, is once, few, many, or a class for clones that have expanded.

d_call j_call v_call clone_size cdr3_aa cdr3_nt
TRBD1 TRBJ2-7 TRBV5-1 many CASSRLSGGARYEQYF TGCGCCAGCAGCCGCCTTTCAGGGGGCGCGCGCTACGAGCAGTACTTC
- TRBJ2-3 TRBV5-4 many CASSFGRFTDTQYF TGTGCCAGCAGCTTCGGCAGATTCACAGATACGCAGTATTTT
- TRBJ2-5 TRBV18 many CASSPDSQETQYF TGTGCCAGCTCACCGGACAGTCAAGAGACCCAGTACTTC
TRBD2 TRBJ2-2 TRBV28 few CASSSYWTSGRNTGELFF TGTGCCAGCAGTTCCTATTGGACTAGCGGGAGGAACACCGGGGAGCTGTTTTTT
- TRBJ2-2 TRBV20-1 few CSARSRTGELFF TGCAGTGCTAGAAGCCGGACCGGGGAGCTGTTTTTT
- TRBJ2-5 TRBV6-6 many CASSLRETQYF TGTGCCAGCAGTTTAAGGGAGACCCAGTACTTC
- TRBJ2-7 TRBV2 many CASSVDSSGNEQYF TGTGCCAGCAGTGTAGATTCCAGCGGTAACGAGCAGTACTTC
- TRBJ2-5 TRBV7-8 medium-sized CASSLVGGQETQYF TGTGCCAGCAGCTTAGTGGGGGGCCAAGAGACCCAGTACTTC
- TRBJ2-3 TRBV3-1 medium-sized CASSHTGSSTDTQYF TGTGCCAGCAGCCATACAGGGTCTAGCACAGATACGCAGTATTTT
TRBD2 TRBJ2-1 TRBV11-2 many CASSLDGGGNWYNEQFF TGTGCCAGCAGCTTGGATGGGGGGGGGAATTGGTACAATGAGCAGTTCTTC
TRBD1 TRBJ1-1 TRBV6-5 - CASSPRQGTEAFF TGTGCCAGCAGCCCCCGACAGGGTACTGAAGCTTTCTTT
- TRBJ1-1 TRBV15 medium-sized CATSLGGANEAFF TGTGCCACCAGTCTAGGCGGGGCCAATGAAGCTTTCTTT
- TRBJ1-2 TRBV5-1 few CASSTGDGGVYGYTF TGCGCCAGCAGCACCGGGGACGGAGGGGTTTATGGCTACACCTTC
- TRBJ1-4 TRBV20-1 few CSARDRQGSSTNEKLFF TGCAGTGCTAGAGATCGCCAGGGATCCTCAACTAATGAAAAACTGTTTTTT
- TRBJ2-1 TRBV2 medium-sized CASRGAGNEQFF TGTGCCAGCAGAGGGGCCGGCAATGAGCAGTTCTTC
- TRBJ1-1 TRBV6-1 many CASRHITEAFF TGTGCCAGCAGACATATCACTGAAGCTTTCTTT
- TRBJ2-1 TRBV9 medium-sized CASSPNGLSYNEQFF TGTGCCAGCAGCCCTAACGGCCTATCCTACAATGAGCAGTTCTTC
- TRBJ2-7 TRBV7-8 many CASSLGGGSREQYF TGTGCCAGCAGCCTGGGAGGCGGTTCCCGCGAGCAGTACTTC
TRBD2 TRBJ2-7 TRBV20-1 medium-sized CSARLAGGSYEQYF TGCAGTGCTAGACTAGCGGGAGGATCCTACGAGCAGTACTTC
TRBD2 TRBJ2-3 TRBV10-3 medium-sized CAISPSGREAIDTQYF TGTGCCATCAGCCCCTCCGGGCGGGAGGCGATAGATACGCAGTATTTT
- TRBJ2-7 TRBV5-6 - CASSPAGTQFHEQYF TGTGCCAGCAGCCCGGCAGGGACCCAATTCCACGAGCAGTACTTC
TRBD1 TRBJ1-5 TRBV27 - CASSLFAGGSNQPQHF TGTGCCAGCAGTTTATTCGCAGGGGGAAGCAATCAGCCCCAGCATTTT
TRBD1 TRBJ2-3 TRBV5-1 medium-sized CASGRTGASSTDTQYF TGCGCCAGCGGGAGGACAGGGGCGTCTAGCACAGATACGCAGTATTTT